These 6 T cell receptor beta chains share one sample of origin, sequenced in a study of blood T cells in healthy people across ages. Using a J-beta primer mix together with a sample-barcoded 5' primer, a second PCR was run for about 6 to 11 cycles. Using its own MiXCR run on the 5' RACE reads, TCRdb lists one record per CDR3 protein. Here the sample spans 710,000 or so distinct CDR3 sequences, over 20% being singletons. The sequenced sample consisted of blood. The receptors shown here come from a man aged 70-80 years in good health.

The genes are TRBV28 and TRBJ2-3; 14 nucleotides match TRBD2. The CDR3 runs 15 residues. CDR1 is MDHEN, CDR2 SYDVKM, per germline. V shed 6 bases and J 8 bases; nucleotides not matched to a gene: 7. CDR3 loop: CASRPGLAGAGTQYF. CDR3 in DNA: TGTGCCAGCAGGCCGGGACTAGCGGGAGCGGGTACGCAGTATTTT.

CDR3 DNA sequence: TGCGCCAGCAGCTCCACAGGGGTAGCTGGGGCCAACGTCCTGACTTTC. Its translation: CASSSTGVAGANVLTF. The chain has TRBV5-1 and TRBJ2-6, with 7 bases identical to TRBD1. This CDR3 is 16 amino acids long. Germline V gives CDR1 SGHRS, CDR2 YFSETQ. The V and J ends lost 3 bases and 2 bases, in that order; junction bases with no gene match: 5.

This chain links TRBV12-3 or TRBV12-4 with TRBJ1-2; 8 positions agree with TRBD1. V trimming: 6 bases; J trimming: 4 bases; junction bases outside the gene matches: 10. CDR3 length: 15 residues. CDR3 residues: CASRAQGARTYGYTF. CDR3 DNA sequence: TGTGCCAGCAGGGCGCAGGGGGCGCGGACCTATGGCTACACCTTC.

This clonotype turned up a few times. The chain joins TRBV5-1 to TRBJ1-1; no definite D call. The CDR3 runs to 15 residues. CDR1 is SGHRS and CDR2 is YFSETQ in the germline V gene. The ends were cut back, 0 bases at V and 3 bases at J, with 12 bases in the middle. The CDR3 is CASSLAWGGDTEAFF. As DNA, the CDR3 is TGCGCCAGCAGCTTGGCCTGGGGTGGGGACACTGAAGCTTTCTTT.

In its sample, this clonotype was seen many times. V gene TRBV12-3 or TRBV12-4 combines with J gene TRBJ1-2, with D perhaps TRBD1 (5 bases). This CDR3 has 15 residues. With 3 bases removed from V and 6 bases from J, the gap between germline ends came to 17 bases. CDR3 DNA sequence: TGTGCCAGCAGTTTTTCACAAGTGGGGCGGAATGGCTACACCTTC. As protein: CASSFSQVGRNGYTF.

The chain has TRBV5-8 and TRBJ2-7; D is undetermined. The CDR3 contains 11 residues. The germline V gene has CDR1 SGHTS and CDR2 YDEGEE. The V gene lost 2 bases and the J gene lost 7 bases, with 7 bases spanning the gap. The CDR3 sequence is CASSFLGEQYF. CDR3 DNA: TGTGCCAGCAGCTTTTTGGGGGAGCAGTACTTC.